This T cell receptor (beta chain) came from a study of T cells after yellow fever vaccination. A single record per CDR3 protein comes from TCRdb applying MiXCR to the 5' RACE reads. Among 320,000 or so distinct CDR3 sequences, 7% to 10% were seen once, and the ten largest hold under 20%. The receptor's source is a man aged 18 to 30 who received the YFV17D yellow fever vaccine. This material consisted of PBMCs, taken more than 40 days after the first yellow fever vaccination.

The CDR3 DNA follows: TGTGCCAGCAGGCGCAGGGGGTCCCTGAACACTGAAGCTTTCTTT. Translating gives CASRRRGSLNTEAFF. V is TRBV7-2 and J is TRBJ1-1, with 7 nucleotides matching TRBD1. This CDR3 is 15 amino acids long. V shed 6 bases and J 0 bases; nucleotides not matched to a gene: 7. Per germline, CDR1 SGHTA and CDR2 FQGNSA.